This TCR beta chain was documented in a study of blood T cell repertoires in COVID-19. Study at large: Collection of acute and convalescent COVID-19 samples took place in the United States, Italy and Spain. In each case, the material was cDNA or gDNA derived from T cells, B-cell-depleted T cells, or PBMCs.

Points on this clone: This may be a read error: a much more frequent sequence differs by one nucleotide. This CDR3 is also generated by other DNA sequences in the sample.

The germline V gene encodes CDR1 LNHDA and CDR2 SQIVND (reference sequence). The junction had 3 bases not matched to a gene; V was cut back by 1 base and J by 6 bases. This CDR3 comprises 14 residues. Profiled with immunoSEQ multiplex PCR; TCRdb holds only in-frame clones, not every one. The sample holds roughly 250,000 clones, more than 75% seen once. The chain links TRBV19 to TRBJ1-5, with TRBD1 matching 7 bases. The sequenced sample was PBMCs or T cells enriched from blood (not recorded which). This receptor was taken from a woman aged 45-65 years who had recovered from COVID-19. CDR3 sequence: CASSIGQGAQPQHF. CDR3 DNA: TGTGCCAGTAGTATAGGACAGGGCGCTCAGCCCCAGCATTTT.